Following are 10 T cell receptor beta chains from one sample sequenced in a study of blood T cell repertoires in COVID-19. The data were produced by immunoSEQ multiplex PCR, yet TCRdb's version contains in-frame clones alone and is incomplete. Among 130,000 or so clones, roughly 91% were seen once, and the ten largest hold about 17%. Sequencing used peripheral blood. The receptors were gathered from a man aged 45-65 years with active or convalescent COVID-19.

The gene calls are TRBV27 and TRBJ2-1, with 7 bases fitting TRBD2. J gave up 7 bases and V 2 bases, and 11 bases lay outside the gene matches. The CDR3 runs to 16 residues. CDR1 is MNHEY and CDR2 is SMNVEV in the germline V gene (reference sequence). The CDR3 DNA sequence: TGTGCCAGCAGTTTACTGACGGGAGGAGTTTGGAATGAGCAGTTCTTC. Its translation is CASSLLTGGVWNEQFF.

The chain is built from TRBV10-1 and TRBJ2-1; 10 nucleotides match TRBD1. This CDR3 comprises 13 residues. CDR1 and CDR2 (germline): WNHNN, SYGVQD (reference sequence). V lost 7 bases and J lost 6; bases outside the gene matches: 3. Written as DNA, the CDR3 is TGCGCCAGCAAAGGGACAGGGGTCAATGAGCAGTTCTTC. Protein sequence: CASKGTGVNEQFF.

The chain has TRBV6-5 and TRBJ1-5; 10 nucleotides line up with TRBD1. Germline V gives CDR1 MNHEY, CDR2 SVGAGI. The V segment lost 7 bases and the J segment 2 bases; nucleotides outside the gene matches: 5. This CDR3 has 15 residues. CDR3 nucleotides: TGTGCCAGCATGGTCGGGACAGGGGGCAATCAGCCCCAGCATTTT. Its protein is CASMVGTGGNQPQHF.

The rearrangement joins TRBV18 to TRBJ2-2; 8 bases align to TRBD1. In germline, CDR1 is KGHSH, CDR2 LQKENI. The CDR3 spans 16 residues. The J segment lost 3 bases and the V segment lost 3 bases, leaving 6 bases of the junction unmatched. The CDR3 spells CASSPPQGADTGELFF. The CDR3 DNA sequence: TGTGCCAGCTCACCCCCCCAGGGGGCAGACACCGGGGAGCTGTTTTTT.

The chain has TRBV6-5 and TRBJ1-2; 7 bases map to TRBD1. V lost 6 bases to trimming and J lost 4 bases; unmatched junction nucleotides: 8. Germline V gives CDR1 MNHEY, CDR2 SVGAGI. The CDR3 contains 14 residues. The CDR3 DNA sequence: TGTGCCAGCAGCCCCCGACAGGGTCGCTATGGCTACACCTTC. It encodes CASSPRQGRYGYTF.

The chain carries TRBV5-4 and TRBJ2-3; 14 nucleotides line up with TRBD2. V lost 4 bases, J lost 0 bases, and 4 bases stayed unmatched. Germline V gene lookup returns CDR1 SGHNT and CDR2 YYREEE (reference sequence). This CDR3 comprises 17 residues. CDR3 bases: TGTGCCAGCAGCCCGGGACTAGCGGGGGCAAGCACAGATACGCAGTATTTT. Translation gives CASSPGLAGASTDTQYF.

The chain has TRBV19 and TRBJ2-5; 8 bases match TRBD1. Germline loops: CDR1 LNHDA, CDR2 SQIVND (reference sequence). V lost 5 bases to trimming and J lost 2 bases; unmatched junction nucleotides: 10. CDR3 length: 16 amino acids. The CDR3 loop reads CASSPRTGSEQETQYF. The DNA of the CDR3 is TGTGCCAGTAGTCCAAGGACAGGGTCCGAACAAGAGACCCAGTACTTC.

The chain has TRBV6-5 and TRBJ2-1, with 10 bases aligning to TRBD2. The CDR3 sequence is 15 residues long. The V and J ends lost 6 bases and 6 bases, in that order; junction bases with no gene match: 8. In germline, CDR1 is MNHEY, CDR2 SVGAGI. The CDR3 reads CASSQLAGVPNEQFF. Written as DNA, the CDR3 is TGTGCCAGCAGCCAGCTAGCGGGAGTACCCAATGAGCAGTTCTTC.

The chain carries TRBV6-5 and TRBJ2-4; TRBD1 aligns across 7 bases. Looked up from germline, CDR1 is MNHEY and CDR2 is SVGAGI. V dropped 6 bases and J dropped 15; count of bases not matched to a gene: 20. The CDR3 consists of 15 residues. The CDR3 loop reads CASRQNDRVWLDPYF. CDR3 DNA sequence: TGTGCCAGCAGGCAAAACGACAGGGTTTGGTTAGATCCGTACTTC.

This clone appeared a single time. V gene TRBV3-1 (or the pseudogene TRBV3-2) combines with J gene TRBJ1-4; the match to TRBD1 covers 9 bases. The CDR3 totals 19 residues. The J segment lost 4 bases and the V segment lost 0 bases, leaving 12 bases of the junction unmatched. The germline V gene has CDR1 LGHDT and CDR2 YNNKEL (reference sequence). Here the CDR3 DNA reads TGTGCCAGCAGCCAAGAGGACAGGGGAGGGGTTCAAGTTAATGAAAAACTGTTTTTT. This sequence encodes CASSQEDRGGVQVNEKLFF.